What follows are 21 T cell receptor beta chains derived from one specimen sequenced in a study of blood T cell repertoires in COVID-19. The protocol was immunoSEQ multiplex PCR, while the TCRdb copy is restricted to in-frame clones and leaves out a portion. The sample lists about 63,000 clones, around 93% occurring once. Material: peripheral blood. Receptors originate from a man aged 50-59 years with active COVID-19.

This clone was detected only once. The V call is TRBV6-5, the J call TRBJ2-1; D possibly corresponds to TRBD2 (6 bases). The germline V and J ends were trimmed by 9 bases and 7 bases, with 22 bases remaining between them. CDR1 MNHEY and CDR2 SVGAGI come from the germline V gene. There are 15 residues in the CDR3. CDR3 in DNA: TGTGCCAGTCGGGAGACCGGGACGGTGGGGAATGAGCAGTTCTTC. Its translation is CASRETGTVGNEQFF.

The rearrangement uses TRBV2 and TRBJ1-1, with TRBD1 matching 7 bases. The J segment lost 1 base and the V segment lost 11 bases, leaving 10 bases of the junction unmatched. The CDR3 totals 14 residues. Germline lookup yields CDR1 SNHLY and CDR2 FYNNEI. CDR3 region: CADQRGQKNTEAFF. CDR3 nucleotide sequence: TGTGCCGATCAGAGGGGACAGAAGAACACTGAAGCTTTCTTT.

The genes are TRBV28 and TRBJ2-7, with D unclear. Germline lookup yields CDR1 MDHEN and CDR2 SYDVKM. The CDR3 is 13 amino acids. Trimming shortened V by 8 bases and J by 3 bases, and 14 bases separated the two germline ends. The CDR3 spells CASSVEPIYEQYF. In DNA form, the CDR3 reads TGTGCCAGCTCGGTCGAGCCGATCTACGAGCAGTACTTC.

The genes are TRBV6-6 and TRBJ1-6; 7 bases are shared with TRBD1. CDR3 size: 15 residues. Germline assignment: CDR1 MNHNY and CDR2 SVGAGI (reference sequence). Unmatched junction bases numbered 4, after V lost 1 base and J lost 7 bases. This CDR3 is CASSYYGQENSPLHF. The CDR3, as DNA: TGTGCCAGCAGTTACTACGGACAGGAAAATTCACCCCTCCACTTT.

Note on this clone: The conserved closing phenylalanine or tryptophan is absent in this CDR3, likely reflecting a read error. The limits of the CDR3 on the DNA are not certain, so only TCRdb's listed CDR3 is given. The CDR3 protein is CASSEVGTTRI. J is TRBJ2-7 and V is TRBV6-1; the table's D call TRBD2 went unverified against the DNA. Germline V gene data show CDR1 as MNHNS and CDR2 as SASEGT. 11 amino acids form the CDR3, both terminal residues included.

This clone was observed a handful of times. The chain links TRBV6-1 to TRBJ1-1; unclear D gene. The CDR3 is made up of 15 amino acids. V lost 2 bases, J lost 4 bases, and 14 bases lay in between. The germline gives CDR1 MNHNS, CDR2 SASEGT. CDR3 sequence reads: CASSEYYPAGTEAFF. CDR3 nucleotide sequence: TGTGCCAGCAGTGAATATTATCCGGCGGGCACTGAAGCTTTCTTT.

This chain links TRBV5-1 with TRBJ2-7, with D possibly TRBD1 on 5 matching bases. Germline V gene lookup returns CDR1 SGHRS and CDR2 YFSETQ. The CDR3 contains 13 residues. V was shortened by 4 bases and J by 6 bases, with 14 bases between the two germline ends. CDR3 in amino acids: CASSVDVTGEQYF. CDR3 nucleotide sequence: TGCGCCAGCAGCGTAGACGTTACAGGCGAGCAGTACTTC.

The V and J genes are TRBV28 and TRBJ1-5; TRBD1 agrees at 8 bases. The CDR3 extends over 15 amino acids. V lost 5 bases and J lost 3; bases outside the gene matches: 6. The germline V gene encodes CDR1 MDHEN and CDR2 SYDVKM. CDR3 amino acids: CASSDGQGINQPQHF. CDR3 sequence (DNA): TGTGCCAGCAGTGACGGACAGGGAATCAATCAGCCCCAGCATTTT. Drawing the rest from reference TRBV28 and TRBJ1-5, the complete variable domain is DVKVTQSSRYLVKRTGEKVFLECVQDMDHENMFWYRQDPGLGLRLIYFSYDVKMKEKGDIPEGYSVSREKKERFSLILESASTNQTSMYLCASSDGQGINQPQHFGDGTRLSIL.

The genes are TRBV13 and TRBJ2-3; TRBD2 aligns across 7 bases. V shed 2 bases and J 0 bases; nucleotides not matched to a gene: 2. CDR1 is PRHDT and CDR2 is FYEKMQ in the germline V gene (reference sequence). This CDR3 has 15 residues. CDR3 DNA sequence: TGTGCCAGCAGCTTAAGAGCGGGGAGCACAGATACGCAGTATTTT. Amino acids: CASSLRAGSTDTQYF. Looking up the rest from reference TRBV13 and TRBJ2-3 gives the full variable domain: AAGVIQSPRHLIKEKRETATLKCYPIPRHDTVYWYQQGPGQDPQFLISFYEKMQSDKGSIPDRFSAQQFSDYHSELNMSSLELGDSALYFCASSLRAGSTDTQYFGPGTRLTVL.

In nucleotides, the CDR3 is TGTGCCAGCAGCTTACAACCGGGACAGGGGGAGACCCAGTACTTC. It is translated as CASSLQPGQGETQYF. This chain links TRBV11-2 with TRBJ2-5; 10 bases map to TRBD1. Trimming at V came to 2 bases and at J to 5 bases, leaving 5 bases not matched to a gene. Germline V gene sequence: CDR1 SGHAT, CDR2 FQNNGV. This CDR3 comprises 15 residues.

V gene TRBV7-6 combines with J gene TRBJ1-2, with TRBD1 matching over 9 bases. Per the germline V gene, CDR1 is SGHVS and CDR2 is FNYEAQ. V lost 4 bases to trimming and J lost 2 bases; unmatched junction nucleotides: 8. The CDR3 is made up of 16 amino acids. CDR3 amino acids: CASSSTLDRGNYGYTF. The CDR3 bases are TGTGCCAGCAGCTCTACCCTCGACAGGGGGAACTATGGCTACACCTTC. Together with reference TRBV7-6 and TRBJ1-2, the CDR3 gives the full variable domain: GAGVSQSPRYKVTKRGQDVALRCDPISGHVSLYWYRQALGQGPEFLTYFNYEAQQDKSGLPNDRFSAERPEGSISTLTIQRTEQRDSAMYRCASSSTLDRGNYGYTFGSGTRLTVV.

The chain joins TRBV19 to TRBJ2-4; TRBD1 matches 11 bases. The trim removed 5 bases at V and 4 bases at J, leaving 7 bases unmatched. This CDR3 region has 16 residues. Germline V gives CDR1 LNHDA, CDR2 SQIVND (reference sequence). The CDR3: CASSSPRDRGKNIQYF. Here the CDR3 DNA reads TGTGCCAGTAGTTCCCCCCGGGACAGGGGGAAAAACATTCAGTACTTC.

In DNA form, the CDR3 reads TGCGCCAGCAGCTTGATTTCTCAGGGGGCCAACTATGGCTACACCTTC. It encodes CASSLISQGANYGYTF. This chain joins TRBV5-1 and TRBJ1-2; 8 positions match TRBD1. The CDR3 loop spans 16 amino acids. V was clipped by 1 base and J by 2 bases; unmatched bases: 7. Germline CDR1 and CDR2: SGHRS and YFSETQ.

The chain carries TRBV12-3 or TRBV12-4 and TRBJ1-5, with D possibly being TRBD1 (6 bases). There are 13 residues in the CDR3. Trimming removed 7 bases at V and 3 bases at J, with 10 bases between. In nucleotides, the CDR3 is TGTGCCAGCACCTCAGGGGTCAATCAGCCCCAGCATTTT. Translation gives CASTSGVNQPQHF.

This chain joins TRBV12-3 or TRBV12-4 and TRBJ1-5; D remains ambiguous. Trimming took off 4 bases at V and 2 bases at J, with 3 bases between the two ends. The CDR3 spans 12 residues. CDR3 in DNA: TGTGCCAGCAGTTCCGGCAATCAGCCCCAGCATTTT. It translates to CASSSGNQPQHF.

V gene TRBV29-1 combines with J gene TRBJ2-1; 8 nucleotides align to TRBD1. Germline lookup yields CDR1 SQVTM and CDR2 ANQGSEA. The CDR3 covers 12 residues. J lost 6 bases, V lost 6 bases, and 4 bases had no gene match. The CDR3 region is CSVRTGTNEQFF. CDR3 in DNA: TGCAGCGTACGGACAGGGACCAATGAGCAGTTCTTC.

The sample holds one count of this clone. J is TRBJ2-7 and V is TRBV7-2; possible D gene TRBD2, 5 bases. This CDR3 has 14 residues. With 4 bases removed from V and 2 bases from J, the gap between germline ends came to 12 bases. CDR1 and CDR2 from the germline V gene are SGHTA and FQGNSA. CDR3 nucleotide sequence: TGTGCCAGCAGCTCGACGGGGTATGCCTACGAGCAGTACTTC. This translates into CASSSTGYAYEQYF.

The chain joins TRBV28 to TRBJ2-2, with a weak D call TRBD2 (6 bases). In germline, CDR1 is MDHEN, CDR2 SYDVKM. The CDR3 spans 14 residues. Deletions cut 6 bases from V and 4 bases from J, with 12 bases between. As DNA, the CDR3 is TGTGCCAGCAGGCCCGGGACTGCCACCGGGGAGCTGTTTTTT. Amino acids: CASRPGTATGELFF.

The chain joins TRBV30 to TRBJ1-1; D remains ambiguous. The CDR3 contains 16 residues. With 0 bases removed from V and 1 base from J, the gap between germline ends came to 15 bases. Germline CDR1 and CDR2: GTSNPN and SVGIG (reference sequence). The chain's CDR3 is CAWSVLGSPGNTEAFF. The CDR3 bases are TGTGCCTGGAGTGTACTCGGGAGTCCTGGGAACACTGAAGCTTTCTTT.

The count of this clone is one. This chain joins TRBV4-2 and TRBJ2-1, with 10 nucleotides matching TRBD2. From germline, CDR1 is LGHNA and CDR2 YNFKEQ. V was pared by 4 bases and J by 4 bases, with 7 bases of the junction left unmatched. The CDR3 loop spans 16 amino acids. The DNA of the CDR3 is TGTGCCAGCAGCCTATCCACTAGCGGGGTTTACAATGAGCAGTTCTTC. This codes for CASSLSTSGVYNEQFF.

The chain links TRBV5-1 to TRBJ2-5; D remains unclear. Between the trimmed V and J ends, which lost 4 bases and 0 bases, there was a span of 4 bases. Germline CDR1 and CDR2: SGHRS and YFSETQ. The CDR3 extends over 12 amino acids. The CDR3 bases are TGCGCCAGCAGCGCGAACCAAGAGACCCAGTACTTC. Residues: CASSANQETQYF.